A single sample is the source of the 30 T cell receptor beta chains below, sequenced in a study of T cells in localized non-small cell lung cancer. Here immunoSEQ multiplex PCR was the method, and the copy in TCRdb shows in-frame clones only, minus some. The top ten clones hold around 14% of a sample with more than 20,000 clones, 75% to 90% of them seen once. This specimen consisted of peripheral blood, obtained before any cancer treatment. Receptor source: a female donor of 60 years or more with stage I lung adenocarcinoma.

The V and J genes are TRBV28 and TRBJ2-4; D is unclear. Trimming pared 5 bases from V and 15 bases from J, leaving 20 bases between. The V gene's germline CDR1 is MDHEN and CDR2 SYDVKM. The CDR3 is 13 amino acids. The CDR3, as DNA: TGTGCCAGCAGTCCAATTGACTGGGGAATTGGGTACTTC. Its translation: CASSPIDWGIGYF.

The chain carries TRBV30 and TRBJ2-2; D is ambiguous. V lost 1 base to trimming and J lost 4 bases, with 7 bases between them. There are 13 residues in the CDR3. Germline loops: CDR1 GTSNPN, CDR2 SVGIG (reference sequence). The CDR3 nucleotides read TGTGCCTGGAGTGCCCTTCGCACCGGGGAGCTGTTTTTT. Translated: CAWSALRTGELFF. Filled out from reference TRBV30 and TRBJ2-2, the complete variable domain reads SQTIHQWPATLVQPVGSPLSLECTVEGTSNPNLYWYRQAAGRGLQLLFYSVGIGQISSEVPQNLSASRPQDRQFILSSKKLLLSDSGFYLCAWSALRTGELFFGEGSRLTVL.

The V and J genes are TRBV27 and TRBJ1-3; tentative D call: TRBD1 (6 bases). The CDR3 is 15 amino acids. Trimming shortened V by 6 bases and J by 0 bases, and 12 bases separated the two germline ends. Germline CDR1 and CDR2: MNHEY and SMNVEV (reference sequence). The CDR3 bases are TGTGCCAGCAGCAGAGGGGGGAGCTCTGGAAACACCATATATTTT. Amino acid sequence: CASSRGGSSGNTIYF.

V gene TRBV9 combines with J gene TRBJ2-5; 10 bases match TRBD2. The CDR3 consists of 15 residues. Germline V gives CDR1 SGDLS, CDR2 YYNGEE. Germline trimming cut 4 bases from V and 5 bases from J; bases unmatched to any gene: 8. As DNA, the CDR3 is TGTGCCAGCAGCCCCAGCGGGGGGGCCGGGGAGACCCAGTACTTC. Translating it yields CASSPSGGAGETQYF.

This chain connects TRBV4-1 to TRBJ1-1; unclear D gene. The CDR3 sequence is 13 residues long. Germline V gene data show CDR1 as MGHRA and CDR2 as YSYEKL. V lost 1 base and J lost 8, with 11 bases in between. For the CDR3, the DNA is TGCGCCAGCAGCCAAGCCTCACCCTGGGAAGCTTTCTTT. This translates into CASSQASPWEAFF.

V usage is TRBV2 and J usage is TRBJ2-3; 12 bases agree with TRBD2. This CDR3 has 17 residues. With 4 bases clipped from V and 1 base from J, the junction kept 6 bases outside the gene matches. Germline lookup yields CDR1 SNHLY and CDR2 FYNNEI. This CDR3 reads CASSGDRLAGGTDTQYF. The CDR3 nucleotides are TGTGCCAGCAGTGGGGATAGACTAGCGGGGGGCACAGATACGCAGTATTTT.

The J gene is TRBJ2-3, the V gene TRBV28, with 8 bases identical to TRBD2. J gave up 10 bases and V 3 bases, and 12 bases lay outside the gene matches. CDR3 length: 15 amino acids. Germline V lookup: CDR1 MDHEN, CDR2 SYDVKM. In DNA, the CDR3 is TGTGCCAGCAGTTTCGACCGGGGGGGCCTAATGGCGCAGTATTTT. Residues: CASSFDRGGLMAQYF.

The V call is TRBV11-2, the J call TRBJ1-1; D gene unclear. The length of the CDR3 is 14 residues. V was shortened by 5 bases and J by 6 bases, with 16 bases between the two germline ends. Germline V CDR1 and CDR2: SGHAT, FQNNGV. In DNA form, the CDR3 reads TGTGCCAGCAGCCAACAGATCCTAGCGTCTGAAGCTTTCTTT. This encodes CASSQQILASEAFF.

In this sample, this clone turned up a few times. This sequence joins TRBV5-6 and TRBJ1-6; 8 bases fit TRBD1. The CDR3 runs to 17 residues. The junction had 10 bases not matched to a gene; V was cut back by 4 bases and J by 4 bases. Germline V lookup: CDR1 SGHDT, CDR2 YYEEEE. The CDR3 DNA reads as TGTGCCAGCAGCCCCGGGACAGGAAGAACTTATAATTCACCCCTCCACTTT. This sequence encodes CASSPGTGRTYNSPLHF. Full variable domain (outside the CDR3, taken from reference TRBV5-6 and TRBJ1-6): DAGVTQSPTHLIKTRGQQVTLRCSPKSGHDTVSWYQQALGQGPQFIFQYYEEEERQRGNFPDRFSGHQFPNYSSELNVNALLLGDSALYLCASSPGTGRTYNSPLHFGNGTRLTVT.

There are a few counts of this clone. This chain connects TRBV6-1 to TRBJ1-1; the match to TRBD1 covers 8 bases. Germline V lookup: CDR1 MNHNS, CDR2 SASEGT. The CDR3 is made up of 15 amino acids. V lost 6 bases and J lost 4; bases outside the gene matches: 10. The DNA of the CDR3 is TGTGCCAGCAGGGTTGCAGACAGGGGACCCACTGAAGCTTTCTTT. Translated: CASRVADRGPTEAFF.

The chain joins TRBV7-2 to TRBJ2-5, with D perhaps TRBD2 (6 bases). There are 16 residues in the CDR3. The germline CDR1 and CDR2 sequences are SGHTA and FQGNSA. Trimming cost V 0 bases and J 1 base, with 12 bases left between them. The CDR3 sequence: CASSLAYGGGQETQYF. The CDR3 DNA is TGTGCCAGCAGCTTAGCGTACGGGGGAGGCCAAGAGACCCAGTACTTC.

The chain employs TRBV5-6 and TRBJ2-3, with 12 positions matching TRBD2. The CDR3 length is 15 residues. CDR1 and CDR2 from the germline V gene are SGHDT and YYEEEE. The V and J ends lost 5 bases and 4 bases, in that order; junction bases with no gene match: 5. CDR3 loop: CASRTASGGADTQYF. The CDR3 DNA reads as TGTGCCAGCAGGACAGCTAGCGGGGGGGCAGATACGCAGTATTTT.

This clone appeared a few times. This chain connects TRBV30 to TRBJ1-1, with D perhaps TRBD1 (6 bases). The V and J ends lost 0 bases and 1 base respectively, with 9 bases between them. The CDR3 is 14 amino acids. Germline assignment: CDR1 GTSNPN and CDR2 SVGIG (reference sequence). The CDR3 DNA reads TGTGCCTGGAGTGTAAGGGGGTGGAACACTGAAGCTTTCTTT. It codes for CAWSVRGWNTEAFF.

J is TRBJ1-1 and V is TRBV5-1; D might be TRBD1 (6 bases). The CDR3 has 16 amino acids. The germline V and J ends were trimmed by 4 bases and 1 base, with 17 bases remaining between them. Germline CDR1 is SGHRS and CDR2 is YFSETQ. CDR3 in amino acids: CASSQSGGRENTEAFF. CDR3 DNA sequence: TGCGCCAGCAGCCAAAGCGGGGGCAGGGAGAACACTGAAGCTTTCTTT.

CDR3 residues: CASSVTGSRQPQHF. For the CDR3, the DNA is TGTGCCAGTAGTGTCACAGGGTCCCGCCAGCCCCAGCATTTT. The chain recombines TRBV19 with TRBJ1-5; D may be TRBD1 (6 bases). From germline, CDR1 is LNHDA and CDR2 SQIVND (reference sequence). V was pared by 5 bases and J by 7 bases, with 15 bases between. The CDR3 has 14 residues.

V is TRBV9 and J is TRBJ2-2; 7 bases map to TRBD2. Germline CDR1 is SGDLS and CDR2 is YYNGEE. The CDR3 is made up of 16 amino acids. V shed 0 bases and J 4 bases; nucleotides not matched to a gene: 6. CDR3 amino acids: CASSVAGGSSTGELFF. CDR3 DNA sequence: TGTGCCAGCAGCGTAGCTGGCGGGAGTAGCACCGGGGAGCTGTTTTTT.

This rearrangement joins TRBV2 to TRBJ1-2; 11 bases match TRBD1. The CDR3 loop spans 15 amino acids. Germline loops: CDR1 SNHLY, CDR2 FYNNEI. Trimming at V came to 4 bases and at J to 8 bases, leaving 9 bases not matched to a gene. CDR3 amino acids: CASSGTGGSYKGYTF. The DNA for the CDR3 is TGTGCCAGCAGTGGGACAGGGGGCTCATATAAGGGCTACACCTTC.

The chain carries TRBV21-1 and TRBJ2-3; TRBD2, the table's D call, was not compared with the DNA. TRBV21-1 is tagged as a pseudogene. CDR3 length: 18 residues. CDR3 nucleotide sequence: TGTGCCAGCAGCGCACCGGGACTAGCGGGAGTAGGCACAGATACGCAGTATTTT. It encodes CASSAPGLAGVGTDTQYF.

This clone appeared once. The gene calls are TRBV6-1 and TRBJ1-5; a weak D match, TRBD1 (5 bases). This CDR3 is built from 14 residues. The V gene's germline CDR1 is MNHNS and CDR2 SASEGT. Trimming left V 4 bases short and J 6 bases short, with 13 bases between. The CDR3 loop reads CASSAQGISQPQHF. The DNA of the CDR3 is TGTGCCAGCAGTGCCCAGGGTATCAGTCAGCCCCAGCATTTT.

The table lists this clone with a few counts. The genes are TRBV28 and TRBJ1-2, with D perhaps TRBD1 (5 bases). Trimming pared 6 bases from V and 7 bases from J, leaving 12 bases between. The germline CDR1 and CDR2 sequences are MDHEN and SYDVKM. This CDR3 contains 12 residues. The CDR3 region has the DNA TGTGCCAGCAGCTCCGGGACGGGTGGCTACACCTTC. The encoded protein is CASSSGTGGYTF.

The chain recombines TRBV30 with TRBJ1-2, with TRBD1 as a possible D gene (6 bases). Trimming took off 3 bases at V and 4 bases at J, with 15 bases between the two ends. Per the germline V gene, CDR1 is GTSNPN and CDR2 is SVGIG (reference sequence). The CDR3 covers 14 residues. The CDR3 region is CAWRRQAGLYGYTF. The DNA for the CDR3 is TGTGCCTGGAGAAGACAGGCTGGCCTCTATGGCTACACCTTC.

CDR3 region: CASSGAGGTNEKLFF. CDR3 coding DNA: TGTGCCAGCAGCGGAGCAGGAGGAACTAATGAAAAACTGTTTTTT. This rearrangement joins TRBV9 to TRBJ1-4; D is unresolved. The ends were cut back, 3 bases at V and 1 base at J, with 10 bases in the middle. This CDR3 region has 15 residues. Looked up from germline, CDR1 is SGDLS and CDR2 is YYNGEE.

The CDR3: CASSFGRLDTQYF. The CDR3 coding sequence is TGTGCCAGTAGTTTCGGGAGGTTAGATACGCAGTATTTT. The chain couples TRBV19 to TRBJ2-3, with 7 bases identical to TRBD2. J gave up 5 bases and V 5 bases, and 4 bases lay outside the gene matches. CDR1 and CDR2 (germline): LNHDA, SQIVND (reference sequence). The CDR3 is 13 residues long.

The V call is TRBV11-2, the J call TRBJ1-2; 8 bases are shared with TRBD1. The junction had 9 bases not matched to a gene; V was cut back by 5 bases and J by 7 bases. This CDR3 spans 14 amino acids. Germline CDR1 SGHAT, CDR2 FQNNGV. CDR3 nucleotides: TGTGCCAGCAGCGCCACAGGGGGGTACGGTGGCTACACCTTC. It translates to CASSATGGYGGYTF.

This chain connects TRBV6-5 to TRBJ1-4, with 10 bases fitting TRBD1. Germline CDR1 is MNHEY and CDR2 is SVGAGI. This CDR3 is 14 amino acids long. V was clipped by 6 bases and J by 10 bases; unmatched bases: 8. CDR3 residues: CASRPGTGVVKLFF. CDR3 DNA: TGTGCCAGCAGACCCGGGACAGGGGTAGTAAAACTGTTTTTT.

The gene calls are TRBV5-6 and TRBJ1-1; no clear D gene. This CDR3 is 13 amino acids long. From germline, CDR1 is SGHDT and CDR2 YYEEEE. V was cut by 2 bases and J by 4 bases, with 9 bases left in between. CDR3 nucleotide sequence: TGTGCCAGCAGCTTCCCCAGGACCACTGAAGCTTTCTTT. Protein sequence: CASSFPRTTEAFF.

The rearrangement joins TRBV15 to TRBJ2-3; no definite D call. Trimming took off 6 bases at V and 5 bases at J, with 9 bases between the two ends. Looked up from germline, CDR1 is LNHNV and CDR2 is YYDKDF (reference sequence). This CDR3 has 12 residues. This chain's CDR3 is CATRGSRDTQYF. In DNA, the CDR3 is TGTGCCACCAGAGGGTCTCGAGATACGCAGTATTTT.

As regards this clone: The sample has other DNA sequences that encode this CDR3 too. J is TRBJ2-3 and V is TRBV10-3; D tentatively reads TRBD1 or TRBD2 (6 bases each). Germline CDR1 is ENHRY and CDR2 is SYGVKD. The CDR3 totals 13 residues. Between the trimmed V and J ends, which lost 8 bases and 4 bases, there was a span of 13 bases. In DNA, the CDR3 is TGTGCCATCGGGGGGCAGGGGTCAGATACGCAGTATTTT. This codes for CAIGGQGSDTQYF.

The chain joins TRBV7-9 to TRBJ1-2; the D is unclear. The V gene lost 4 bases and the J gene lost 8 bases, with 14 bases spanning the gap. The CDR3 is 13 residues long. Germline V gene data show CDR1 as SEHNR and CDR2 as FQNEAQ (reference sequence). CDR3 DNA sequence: TGTGCCAGCAGCTCCCGAGAGCCTTGGGGCTACACCTTC. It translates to CASSSREPWGYTF.

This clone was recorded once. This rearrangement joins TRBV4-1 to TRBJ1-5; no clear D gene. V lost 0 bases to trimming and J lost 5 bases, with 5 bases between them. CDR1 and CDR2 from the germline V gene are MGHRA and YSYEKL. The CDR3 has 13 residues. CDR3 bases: TGCGCCAGCAGCCAAGAAAGGGATCAGCCCCAGCATTTT. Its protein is CASSQERDQPQHF.